Shown below are 17 T cell receptor beta chains from a single sample sequenced in a study of T-cell memory formation after mild COVID-19 (dated by TCRdb to the early 2020s). The library was obtained by 5' RACE. For sequencing, an Illumina NovaSeq 6000 was employed. The raw public data were reprocessed by TCRdb itself: fastp quality trimming at Q25, MiXCR clonotype calling, in-frame beta chains only. A single entry per CDR3 protein holds the most common genes and DNA from its merged rows. This sample comprises some 160,000 distinct CDR3 sequences, roughly 31% of them detected only once. The ten biggest clones cover around 12% of the sample. The sample consisted of PBMCs or a T cell subset sorted from them (not recorded which). The receptors were sampled from an adult woman who had mild COVID-19 (a few samples of this study predate the infection). The sample titles of this study are shuffled in the database, so cell type and time point are left out; the donor was told from shared clones.

There are a few counts of this clonotype. The rearrangement uses TRBV11-2 and TRBJ1-4; D gene ambiguous. The CDR3 covers 13 residues. Germline V lookup: CDR1 SGHAT, CDR2 FQNNGV. Trimming took 7 bases from V and 7 from J, leaving 13 bases between them. For the CDR3, the DNA is TGTGCCAGCAATCCCCCAGGTGGTGAAAAACTGTTTTTT. Translation gives CASNPPGGEKLFF.

The chain is built from TRBV5-1 and TRBJ2-7, with D tentatively TRBD1 (5 bases). In germline, CDR1 is SGHRS, CDR2 YFSETQ. V was trimmed by 4 bases and J by 4 bases, leaving 12 bases between them. There are 13 residues in the CDR3. CDR3: CASSLHQGYEQYF. For the CDR3, the DNA is TGCGCCAGCAGCCTCCATCAGGGTTACGAGCAGTACTTC.

CDR3 residues: CASNQPDKGYEQYF. CDR3 bases: TGTGCCAGCAACCAGCCGGATAAGGGCTACGAGCAGTACTTC. The chain recombines TRBV6-6 with TRBJ2-7; no reliable D call. The germline gives CDR1 MNHNY, CDR2 SVGAGI (reference sequence). Trimming took off 7 bases at V and 3 bases at J, with 16 bases between the two ends. CDR3 length: 14 residues.

This chain uses TRBV2 with TRBJ2-7; TRBD1 matches at 8 bases. CDR1 and CDR2 from the germline V gene are SNHLY and FYNNEI. The ends lost 2 bases at V and 5 bases at J; junction bases unmatched: 5. The length of the CDR3 is 14 residues. DNA of the CDR3: TGTGCCAGCAGTGAACGCCAGGGGGCTAACGAGCAGTACTTC. Protein sequence: CASSERQGANEQYF.

This chain connects TRBV7-6 to TRBJ2-1, with 9 nucleotides matching TRBD2. Trimming cost V 7 bases and J 4 bases; bases outside gene matches: 14. In germline, CDR1 is SGHVS, CDR2 FNYEAQ. There are 17 residues in the CDR3. For the CDR3, the DNA is TGTGCCAGCATCCCCGAGCTGGGGACTAGCTCGTACAATGAGCAGTTCTTC. Encoded protein: CASIPELGTSSYNEQFF.

J is TRBJ2-1 and V is TRBV6-2 or TRBV6-3; 8 positions match TRBD1. CDR3 length equals 18 residues. Germline trimming cut 5 bases from V and 4 bases from J; bases unmatched to any gene: 16. Germline V gene sequence: CDR1 MNHEY, CDR2 SVGEGT. CDR3 DNA: TGTGCCAGCAGTCACCGGGACAGGTTCCGAGGGGGATACAATGAGCAGTTCTTC. Its translation: CASSHRDRFRGGYNEQFF.

The V gene is TRBV5-1, the J gene TRBJ1-6; 9 positions match TRBD1. Losses at the gene ends were 6 bases for V and 7 bases for J; bases not matched to a gene: 5. Germline lookup yields CDR1 SGHRS and CDR2 YFSETQ. The CDR3 has 14 residues. DNA for the CDR3: TGCGCCAGCACCGTTGGGACAGGGAATTCACCCCTCCACTTT. Its translation is CASTVGTGNSPLHF.

The rearrangement joins TRBV19 to TRBJ1-2, with TRBD1 matching 9 bases. Germline V gives CDR1 LNHDA, CDR2 SQIVND (reference sequence). There are 14 residues in the CDR3. After removal of 5 bases from V and 7 bases from J, the junction contained 8 bases not matched to a gene. The CDR3 nucleotides read TGTGCCAGTAGTCCCAGGGGACAGGGCTTTGGCTACACCTTC. Translation gives CASSPRGQGFGYTF.

This clonotype occurred a few times. The rearrangement uses TRBV7-6 and TRBJ2-2; D possibly corresponds to TRBD1 (6 bases). V lost 5 bases and J 0 bases, leaving 13 bases between the germline ends. Germline V lookup: CDR1 SGHVS, CDR2 FNYEAQ. The CDR3 loop spans 16 amino acids. In DNA form, the CDR3 reads TGTGCCAGCAGCCCTAGAGGGACAACGAACACCGGGGAGCTGTTTTTT. It yields the protein CASSPRGTTNTGELFF.

The chain uses TRBV28 and TRBJ2-4; D might be TRBD1 (6 bases). The germline gives CDR1 MDHEN, CDR2 SYDVKM. The CDR3 is 18 residues long. V was trimmed by 5 bases and J by 0 bases, leaving 20 bases between them. CDR3 protein: CASSQRDIVLLAKNIQYF. The CDR3 DNA follows: TGTGCCAGCAGTCAGAGGGACATCGTCCTACTAGCCAAAAACATTCAGTACTTC.

The chain employs TRBV29-1 and TRBJ1-1, with D unresolved. CDR1 is SQVTM and CDR2 is ANQGSEA in the germline V gene. This CDR3 region has 11 residues. The V end lost 3 bases, the J end lost 1 base, and 3 bases lay between the germline ends. CDR3 amino acids: CSVDRNTEAFF. Written as DNA, the CDR3 is TGCAGCGTTGACAGGAACACTGAAGCTTTCTTT.

This clonotype was picked up one time. The genes are TRBV5-1 and TRBJ2-3; 9 positions agree with TRBD1. Germline V gene sequence: CDR1 SGHRS, CDR2 YFSETQ. This CDR3 has 16 amino acids. With 4 bases clipped from V and 4 bases from J, the junction kept 10 bases outside the gene matches. CDR3 protein: CASSNGQGTGADTQYF. The CDR3 DNA sequence: TGCGCCAGCAGCAACGGACAGGGGACGGGGGCAGATACGCAGTATTTT.

The chain recombines TRBV11-2 with TRBJ2-1; TRBD2 agrees at 8 bases. The CDR3 sequence is 13 residues long. Germline loops: CDR1 SGHAT, CDR2 FQNNGV. J gave up 8 bases and V 2 bases, and 2 bases lay outside the gene matches. The CDR3 DNA reads TGTGCCAGCAGCTTACAGCGGGAGCATGAGCAGTTCTTC. Its translation is CASSLQREHEQFF.

This clonotype was seen a few times. V gene TRBV12-3 or TRBV12-4 combines with J gene TRBJ2-1; TRBD1 matches at 8 bases. This CDR3 comprises 13 residues. Losses at the gene ends were 3 bases for V and 7 bases for J; bases not matched to a gene: 2. The CDR3 loop is CASSFNRGNEQFF. Here the CDR3 DNA reads TGTGCCAGCAGTTTCAACAGGGGGAATGAGCAGTTCTTC.

The CDR3 DNA reads as TGTGCCAGCACCCCATCAGGCTATGGCTACACCTTC. Translating it yields CASTPSGYGYTF. The J gene is TRBJ1-2, the V gene TRBV7-9; D not certain. V shed 7 bases and J shed 4 bases, with 10 bases lying between them. In germline, CDR1 is SEHNR, CDR2 FQNEAQ (reference sequence). The CDR3 has 12 amino acids.

This clonotype appeared a few times. The chain couples TRBV5-1 to TRBJ1-4; weak D call: TRBD1 (6 bases). V was shortened by 4 bases and J by 5 bases, with 12 bases between the two germline ends. CDR3 length: 14 residues. Germline lookup yields CDR1 SGHRS and CDR2 YFSETQ. CDR3 region: CASSLSGQNEKLFF. The DNA of the CDR3 is TGCGCCAGCAGCCTTTCCGGACAGAATGAAAAACTGTTTTTT.

This clonotype was detected only a few times. The V gene is TRBV20-1, the J gene TRBJ2-5; 9 bases map to TRBD2. Trimming cost V 2 bases and J 2 bases; bases outside gene matches: 6. Germline V gene sequence: CDR1 DFQATT, CDR2 SNEGSKA (reference sequence). CDR3 length: 15 amino acids. The DNA of the CDR3 is TGCAGTGCTAGACCCGGCGGGGGGGCTCAAGAGACCCAGTACTTC. The encoded protein is CSARPGGGAQETQYF.